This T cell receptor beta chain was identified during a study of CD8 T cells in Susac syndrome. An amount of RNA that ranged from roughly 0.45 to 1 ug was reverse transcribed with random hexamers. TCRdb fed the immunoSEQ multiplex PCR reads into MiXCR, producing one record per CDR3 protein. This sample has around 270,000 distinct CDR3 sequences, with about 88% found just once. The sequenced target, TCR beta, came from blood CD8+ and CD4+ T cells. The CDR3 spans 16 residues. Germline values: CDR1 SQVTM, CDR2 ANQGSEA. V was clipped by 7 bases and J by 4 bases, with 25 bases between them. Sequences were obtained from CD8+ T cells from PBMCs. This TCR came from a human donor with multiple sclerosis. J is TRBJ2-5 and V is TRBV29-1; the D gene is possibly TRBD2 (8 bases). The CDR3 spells CSAQGGDRGGTETQYF. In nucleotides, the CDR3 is TGCAGCGCCCAGGGGGGCGACCGGGGGGGGACAGAGACCCAGTACTTC.